What follows is one T cell receptor beta chain and its context. The data are from a study of CD8 T cells in Susac syndrome. Random hexamers served to reverse transcribe roughly 0.45 to 1 ug RNA. TCRdb itself ran the immunoSEQ multiplex PCR reads through MiXCR, one entry per CDR3 protein. The data contain 150,000 to 160,000 distinct CDR3 sequences, 85% to 95% of them singletons. Deletions cut 0 bases from V and 6 bases from J, with 15 bases between. The CDR3 has 16 amino acids. Germline V gene lookup returns CDR1 ENHRY and CDR2 SYGVKD. Material for sequencing was CD4+ T cells from PBMCs. This TCR was recovered from a human donor with Susac syndrome. The chain recombines TRBV10-3 with TRBJ2-1, with D perhaps matching TRBD2 (7 bases). Here the CDR3 reads CAISESNAGAVNEQFF. Written as DNA, the CDR3 is TGTGCCATCAGTGAGTCGAATGCGGGGGCCGTCAATGAGCAGTTCTTC.